This T cell receptor (beta chain) was identified during a study of blood T cell repertoires in COVID-19. For the study at large: T cells, B-cell-depleted T cells, or PBMCs supplied cDNA or gDNA.

Source study methods: Reference gene primer amplification in the assay estimated nucleated cell counts. The data were produced by immunoSEQ multiplex PCR, yet TCRdb's version contains in-frame clones alone and is incomplete. Clone size and the V and J calls come from that table; the DNA yielded D and trimming. The sample consists of about 64,000 clones, about 88% of them appearing once. The CDR3 extends over 15 amino acids. From germline, CDR1 is MDHEN and CDR2 SYDVKM. The V gene end was trimmed by 3 bases and the J gene end by 5 bases; junction bases not matched to a gene: 6. This TCR was sampled from a man between 65 and 79 years old with acute or convalescent COVID-19. The V and J genes are TRBV28 and TRBJ1-2, with TRBD1 identical over 10 bases. The material sequenced was peripheral blood. The CDR3 DNA reads as TGTGCCAGCAGTTTGGGTGCGGGACAGGGGTATGGCTACACCTTC. This gives the protein CASSLGAGQGYGYTF.